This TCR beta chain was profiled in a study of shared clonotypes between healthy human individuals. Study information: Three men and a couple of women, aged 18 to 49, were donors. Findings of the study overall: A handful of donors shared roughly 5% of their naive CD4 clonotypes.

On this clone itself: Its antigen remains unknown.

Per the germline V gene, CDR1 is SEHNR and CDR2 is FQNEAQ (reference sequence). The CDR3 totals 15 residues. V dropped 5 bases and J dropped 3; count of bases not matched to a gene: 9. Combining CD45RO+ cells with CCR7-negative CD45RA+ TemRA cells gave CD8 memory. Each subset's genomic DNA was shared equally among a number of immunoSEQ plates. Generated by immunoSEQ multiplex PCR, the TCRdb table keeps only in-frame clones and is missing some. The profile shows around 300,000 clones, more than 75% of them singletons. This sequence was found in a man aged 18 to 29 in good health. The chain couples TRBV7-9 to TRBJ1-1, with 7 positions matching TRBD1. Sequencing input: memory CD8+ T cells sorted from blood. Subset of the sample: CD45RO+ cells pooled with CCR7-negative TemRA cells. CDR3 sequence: CASSRTNQGDTEAFF. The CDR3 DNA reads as TGTGCCAGCAGCAGAACTAACCAGGGGGACACTGAAGCTTTCTTT.